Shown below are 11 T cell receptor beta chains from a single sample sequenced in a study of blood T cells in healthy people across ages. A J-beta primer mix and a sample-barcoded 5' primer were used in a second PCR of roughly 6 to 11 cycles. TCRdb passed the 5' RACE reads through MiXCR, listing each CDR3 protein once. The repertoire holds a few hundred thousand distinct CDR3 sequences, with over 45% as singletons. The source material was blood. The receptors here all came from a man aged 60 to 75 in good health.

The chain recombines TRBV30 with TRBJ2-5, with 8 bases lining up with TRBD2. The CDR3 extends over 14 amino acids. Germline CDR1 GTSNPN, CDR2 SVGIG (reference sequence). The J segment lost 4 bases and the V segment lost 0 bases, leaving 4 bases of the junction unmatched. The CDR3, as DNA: TGTGCCTGGAGTGTAAGACTAGCGCTAGAGACCCAGTACTTC. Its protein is CAWSVRLALETQYF.

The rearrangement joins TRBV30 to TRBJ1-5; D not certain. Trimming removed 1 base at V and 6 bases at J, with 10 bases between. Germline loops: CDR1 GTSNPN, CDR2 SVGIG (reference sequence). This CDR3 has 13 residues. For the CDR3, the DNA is TGTGCCTGGAGTGCGGGAGGCAGTCAGCCCCAGCATTTT. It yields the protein CAWSAGGSQPQHF.

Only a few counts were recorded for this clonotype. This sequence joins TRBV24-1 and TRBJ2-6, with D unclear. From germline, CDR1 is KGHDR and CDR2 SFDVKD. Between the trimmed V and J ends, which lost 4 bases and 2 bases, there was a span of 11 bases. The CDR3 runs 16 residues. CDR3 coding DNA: TGTGCCACCAGTGACCCTACAGCACCTGGGGCCAACGTCCTGACTTTC. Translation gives CATSDPTAPGANVLTF.

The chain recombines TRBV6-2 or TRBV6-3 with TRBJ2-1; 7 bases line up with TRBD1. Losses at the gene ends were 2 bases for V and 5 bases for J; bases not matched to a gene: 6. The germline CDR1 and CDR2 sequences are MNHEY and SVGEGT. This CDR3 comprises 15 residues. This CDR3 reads CASSYTRRGNNEQFF. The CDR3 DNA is TGTGCCAGCAGTTACACTCGCAGGGGGAACAATGAGCAGTTCTTC.

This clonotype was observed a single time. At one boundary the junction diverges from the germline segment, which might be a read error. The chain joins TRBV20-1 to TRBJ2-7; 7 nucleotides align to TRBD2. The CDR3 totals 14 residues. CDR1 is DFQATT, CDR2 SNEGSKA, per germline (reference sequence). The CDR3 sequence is CSASIGGSSYKQYF. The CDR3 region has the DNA TGCAGTGCTAGTATCGGGGGGAGCTCCTACAAGCAGTACTTC.

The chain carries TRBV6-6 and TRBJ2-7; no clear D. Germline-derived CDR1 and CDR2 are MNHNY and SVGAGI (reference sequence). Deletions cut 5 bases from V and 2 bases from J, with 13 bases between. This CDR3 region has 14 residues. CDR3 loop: CASSLRQGPYEQYF. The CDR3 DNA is TGTGCCAGCAGTCTAAGACAAGGACCCTACGAGCAGTACTTC.

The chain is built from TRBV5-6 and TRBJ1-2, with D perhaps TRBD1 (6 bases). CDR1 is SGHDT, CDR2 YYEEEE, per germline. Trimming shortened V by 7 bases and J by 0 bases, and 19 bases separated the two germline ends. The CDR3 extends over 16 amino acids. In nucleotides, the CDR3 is TGTGCCAGCCTGCAGGGGCCGACAATCACTAACTATGGCTACACCTTC. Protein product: CASLQGPTITNYGYTF.

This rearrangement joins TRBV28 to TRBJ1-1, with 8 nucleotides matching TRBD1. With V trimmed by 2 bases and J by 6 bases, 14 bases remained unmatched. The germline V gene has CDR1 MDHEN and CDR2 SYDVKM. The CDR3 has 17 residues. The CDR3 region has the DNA TGTGCCAGCAGTTTACCCCAGCTTCGGACAGGGCGGGCTGAAGCTTTCTTT. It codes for CASSLPQLRTGRAEAFF. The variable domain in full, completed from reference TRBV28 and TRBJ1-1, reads DVKVTQSSRYLVKRTGEKVFLECVQDMDHENMFWYRQDPGLGLRLIYFSYDVKMKEKGDIPEGYSVSREKKERFSLILESASTNQTSMYLCASSLPQLRTGRAEAFFGQGTRLTVV.

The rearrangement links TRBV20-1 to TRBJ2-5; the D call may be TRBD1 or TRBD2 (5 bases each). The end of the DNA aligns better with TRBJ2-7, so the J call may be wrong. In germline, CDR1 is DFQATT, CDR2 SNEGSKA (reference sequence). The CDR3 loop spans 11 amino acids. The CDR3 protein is CSAWDVAEQYF. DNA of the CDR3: TGCAGTGCCTGGGACGTCGCCGAGCAGTACTTC.

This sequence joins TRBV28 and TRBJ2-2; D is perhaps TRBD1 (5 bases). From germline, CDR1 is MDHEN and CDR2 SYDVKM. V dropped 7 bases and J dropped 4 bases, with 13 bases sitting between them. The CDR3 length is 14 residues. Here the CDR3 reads CASKNTGPTGELFF. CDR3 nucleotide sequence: TGTGCCAGCAAAAATACAGGACCCACCGGGGAGCTGTTTTTT.

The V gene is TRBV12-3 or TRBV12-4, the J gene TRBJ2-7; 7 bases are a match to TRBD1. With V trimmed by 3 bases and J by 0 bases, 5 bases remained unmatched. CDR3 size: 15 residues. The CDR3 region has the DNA TGTGCCAGCAGTTTTACAGGGGATAGCTCCTACGAGCAGTACTTC. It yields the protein CASSFTGDSSYEQYF.